The following is a TCR beta chain sequence with its context. Its cognate antigen is unknown. This record comes from a study of graft-versus-host responses after intestinal transplantation. About the study: In this cohort, recipients had multivisceral, liver-intestinal, or isolated intestinal transplants. Every transplant recipient was induced with anti-thymocyte globulin, then maintained on tacrolimus and steroids for about 3 years.

TCRdb's copy holds only in-frame clones and misses some; the assay was immunoSEQ multiplex PCR. The sample includes about 57,000 clones, roughly 90% of them seen just once. The germline gives CDR1 SGDLS, CDR2 YYNGEE. The CDR3 covers 15 residues. The V and J ends lost 3 bases and 0 bases, in that order; junction bases with no gene match: 4. Overall study results and limits: Early after transplant, HvG declines were associated with peak levels of circulating GvH clones. Recipient-marrow GvH clones were detected, some having first appeared in ileum or blood.

This sequence originates from a human patient who received an intestinal transplant, so some T cells may come from the graft donor. The source was PBMCs, collected 26 days after transplant. The chain has TRBV9 and TRBJ1-2; 8 bases are shared with TRBD1. The CDR3 region is CASSAGTGTNYGYTF. CDR3 coding DNA: TGTGCCAGCAGCGCCGGGACAGGCACTAACTATGGCTACACCTTC.